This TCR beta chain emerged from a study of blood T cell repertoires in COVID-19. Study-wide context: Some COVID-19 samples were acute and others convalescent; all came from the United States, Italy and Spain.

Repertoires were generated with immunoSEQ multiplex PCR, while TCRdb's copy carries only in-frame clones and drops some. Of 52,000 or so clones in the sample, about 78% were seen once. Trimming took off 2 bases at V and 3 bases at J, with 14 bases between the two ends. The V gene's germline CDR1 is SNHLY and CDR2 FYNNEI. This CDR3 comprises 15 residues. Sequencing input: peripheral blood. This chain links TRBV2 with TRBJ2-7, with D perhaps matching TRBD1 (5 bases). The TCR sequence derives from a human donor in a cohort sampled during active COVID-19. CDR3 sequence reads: CASSETPGINYEQYF. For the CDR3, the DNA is TGTGCCAGCAGTGAAACGCCAGGGATCAACTACGAGCAGTACTTC.